Presented here are 21 T cell receptor beta chains from one specimen sequenced in a study of T cell repertoires in cytomegalovirus infection. TCRdb reprocessed the reads via MiXCR and lists one record per CDR3 protein. The sample carries around 770,000 distinct CDR3 sequences, approximately 32% recorded once. For these receptors, no antigen is known. The specimen comprised cultured CD8+ T cells from PBMCs, sampled from culture after CMV antigen stimulation. The receptor source for this set is a human donor in good health (CMV status not recorded). Some clones in this sample may be carry-over from other donors' samples.

The chain carries TRBV27 and TRBJ2-1, with 9 bases that match TRBD2. The germline gives CDR1 MNHEY, CDR2 SMNVEV (reference sequence). The V segment lost 5 bases and the J segment 0 bases; nucleotides outside the gene matches: 8. CDR3 length: 17 residues. The CDR3, as DNA: TGTGCCAGCAGTATCACTAGCGGGCCCAGCTCCTACAATGAGCAGTTCTTC. Translated: CASSITSGPSSYNEQFF.

This clonotype has just one count. The chain is built from TRBV20-1 and TRBJ1-2, with TRBD1 identical over 10 bases. CDR3 size: 13 residues. V shed 3 bases, J shed 7 bases, and the junction held 5 bases outside the gene matches. Germline V gives CDR1 DFQATT, CDR2 SNEGSKA (reference sequence). The CDR3 sequence: CSASPGQGIGYTF. The CDR3 DNA reads as TGCAGTGCTAGTCCGGGACAGGGGATTGGCTACACCTTC.

This clonotype came up a few times. V gene TRBV2 combines with J gene TRBJ2-1, with D unclear. The CDR3 covers 15 residues. V dropped 10 bases and J dropped 4 bases, with 20 bases sitting between them. Germline CDR1 is SNHLY and CDR2 is FYNNEI. The CDR3 sequence: CATFKDETKYNEQFF. In nucleotides, the CDR3 is TGTGCCACCTTCAAGGACGAAACCAAGTACAATGAGCAGTTCTTC.

In this sample, this clonotype turned up many times. This chain joins TRBV27 and TRBJ1-5, with D unresolved. Germline loops: CDR1 MNHEY, CDR2 SMNVEV (reference sequence). V lost 1 base and J 1 base, leaving 8 bases between the germline ends. This CDR3 region has 15 residues. As DNA, the CDR3 is TGTGCCAGCAGTTTATATCCGGACAGCAATCAGCCCCAGCATTTT. Protein sequence: CASSLYPDSNQPQHF.

CDR3 DNA: TGTGCCAGCAGCCTCGAGACTAGCGGGGGGGCCACGGAGACCCAGTACTTC. This translates into CASSLETSGGATETQYF. The J gene is TRBJ2-5, the V gene TRBV14, with 14 bases that match TRBD2. Per the germline V gene, CDR1 is SGHDN and CDR2 is FVKESK. Trimming removed 4 bases from V and 5 bases from J; junction bases left unmatched: 9. This CDR3 is 17 amino acids long.

The CDR3 nucleotides are TGTGCCAGCAGCCAAGTGCTGAGGGATGAGCAGTTCTTC. This codes for CASSQVLRDEQFF. V is TRBV3-1 and J is TRBJ2-1; D may be TRBD2 (5 bases). Trimming stripped 1 base from V and 8 bases from J, with 9 bases between. This CDR3 region has 13 residues. Germline loops: CDR1 LGHDT, CDR2 YNNKEL (reference sequence).

This clonotype has ten or more counts. The chain combines TRBV7-9 with TRBJ2-6; maybe TRBD1 (6 bases). In germline, CDR1 is SEHNR, CDR2 FQNEAQ (reference sequence). Deletions cut 5 bases from V and 3 bases from J, with 17 bases between. CDR3 length: 17 amino acids. The DNA for the CDR3 is TGTGCCAGCAGCCCCCCGACAGGCCCTGGTGGGGCCAACGTCCTGACTTTC. As protein: CASSPPTGPGGANVLTF. Based on the CDR3 plus reference TRBV7-9 and TRBJ2-6, the full variable domain is DTGVSQNPRHKITKRGQNVTFRCDPISEHNRLYWYRQTLGQGPEFLTYFQNEAQLEKSRLLSDRFSAERPKGSFSTLEIQRTEQGDSAMYLCASSPPTGPGGANVLTFGAGSRLTVL.

This clonotype was observed a handful of times. V is TRBV6-5 and J is TRBJ2-2, with D possibly called TRBD1 or TRBD2 (5 bases each). The CDR3 is 15 residues long. The germline V gene encodes CDR1 MNHEY and CDR2 SVGAGI. Trimming left V 2 bases short and J 9 bases short, with 16 bases between. This chain's CDR3 is CASSYTPDGTWELFF. The CDR3, as DNA: TGTGCCAGCAGTTACACTCCGGACGGGACCTGGGAGCTGTTTTTT.

This clonotype has just a few counts. This chain connects TRBV27 to TRBJ1-2; perhaps TRBD1 as D (5 bases). Germline V gene lookup returns CDR1 MNHEY and CDR2 SMNVEV (reference sequence). The ends were cut back, 2 bases at V and 0 bases at J, with 19 bases in the middle. This CDR3 is 18 amino acids long. The CDR3 region has the DNA TGTGCCAGCAGTTTAGGCCCGGAGGGGACCCCTCCTAACTATGGCTACACCTTC. Protein product: CASSLGPEGTPPNYGYTF.

As regards this clonotype: A much larger clone lies a single base off, so this may be a read error. This chain uses TRBV7-6 with TRBJ1-2, with D possibly TRBD1 on 5 matching bases. The CDR3 contains 14 residues. Trimming took 5 bases from V and 4 from J, leaving 14 bases between them. Germline-derived CDR1 and CDR2 are SGHVS and FNYEAQ. CDR3 nucleotides: TGTGCCAGCAGCCCCGTGCTGGGGGTCTATGGCTACACCTTC. It specifies CASSPVLGVYGYTF.

The V gene is TRBV7-6, the J gene TRBJ2-1; 15 bases are shared with TRBD2. The CDR3 extends over 20 amino acids. V lost 7 bases to trimming and J lost 0 bases; unmatched junction nucleotides: 13. In germline, CDR1 is SGHVS, CDR2 FNYEAQ. CDR3 in amino acids: CASTLGRGTSGGNSYNEQFF. DNA of the CDR3: TGTGCCAGCACCTTGGGACGGGGGACTAGCGGGGGGAACTCCTACAATGAGCAGTTCTTC.

The chain joins TRBV7-8 to TRBJ2-3, with TRBD2 as a possible D gene (7 bases). Between the trimmed V and J ends, which lost 1 base and 3 bases, there was a span of 20 bases. Germline-derived CDR1 and CDR2 are SGHVS and FQNEAQ. This CDR3 has 18 residues. The CDR3 reads CASSLVKVWGGRTDTQYF. CDR3 sequence (DNA): TGTGCCAGCAGCTTAGTTAAAGTATGGGGGGGCCGGACAGATACGCAGTATTTT.

The sample holds a few counts of this clonotype. CDR3 sequence reads: CASSFGTWGYTF. In nucleotides, the CDR3 is TGTGCCAGCAGCTTTGGTACTTGGGGCTACACCTTC. The chain has TRBV7-2 and TRBJ1-2; D gene uncertain. CDR1 and CDR2 (germline): SGHTA, FQGNSA. The CDR3 totals 12 residues. Trimming pared 3 bases from V and 8 bases from J, leaving 10 bases between.

The rearrangement links TRBV12-3 or TRBV12-4 to TRBJ2-3; 8 bases map to TRBD2. V trimming: 7 bases; J trimming: 7 bases; junction bases outside the gene matches: 10. This CDR3 has 14 amino acids. CDR3 region: CASTLTGGLYTQYF. The CDR3 DNA reads TGTGCCAGCACCTTGACGGGGGGGCTGTATACGCAGTATTTT.

The chain has TRBV28 and TRBJ2-1, with 10 bases that match TRBD2. V shed 3 bases, J shed 5 bases, and the junction held 7 bases outside the gene matches. This CDR3 contains 16 residues. Germline lookup yields CDR1 MDHEN and CDR2 SYDVKM. The CDR3 here is CASSLLAGGRNNEQFF. Here the CDR3 DNA reads TGTGCCAGCAGTTTGTTAGCGGGGGGTCGAAACAATGAGCAGTTCTTC.

V and J are TRBV6-1 and TRBJ1-1, with a possible D match to TRBD1 (6 bases). This CDR3 is 18 amino acids long. Germline V gene lookup returns CDR1 MNHNS and CDR2 SASEGT. Trimming took 0 bases from V and 3 from J, leaving 20 bases between them. The CDR3 coding sequence is TGTGCCAGCAGTGAAGCTTTTCCAGGGGAGTGGGGGCACACTGAAGCTTTCTTT. Residues: CASSEAFPGEWGHTEAFF.

The chain carries TRBV6-5 and TRBJ1-2; tentatively, D is TRBD1 (6 bases). This CDR3 region has 16 residues. Looked up from germline, CDR1 is MNHEY and CDR2 is SVGAGI. V was clipped by 0 bases and J by 3 bases, with 14 bases between them. The CDR3 spells CASSYSAIRGYYGYTF. CDR3 bases: TGTGCCAGCAGTTACTCAGCTATCAGGGGCTACTATGGCTACACCTTC.

The chain carries TRBV6-2 or TRBV6-3 and TRBJ2-2; the D is unclear. The CDR3 spans 13 residues. Per germline, CDR1 MNHEY and CDR2 SVGEGT. V was clipped by 0 bases and J by 7 bases, with 6 bases between them. This chain's CDR3 is CASSYSGYGELFF. In nucleotides, the CDR3 is TGTGCCAGCAGTTACTCAGGGTACGGGGAGCTGTTTTTT.

This clonotype has just a few counts. The chain has TRBV27 and TRBJ2-1; TRBD1 matches at 7 bases. Germline V gene data show CDR1 as MNHEY and CDR2 as SMNVEV (reference sequence). This CDR3 has 14 amino acids. J was trimmed by 8 bases and V by 8 bases; bases with no gene match: 12. The CDR3 reads CASGPRDSLDEQFF. CDR3 bases: TGTGCCAGCGGTCCCCGGGACAGTTTGGATGAGCAGTTCTTC.

The chain is built from TRBV6-6 and TRBJ1-3; D might be TRBD1 (6 bases). The CDR3 has 16 residues. V lost 7 bases to trimming and J lost 3 bases, with 19 bases between them. Looked up from germline, CDR1 is MNHNY and CDR2 is SVGAGI (reference sequence). For the CDR3, the DNA is TGTGCCAGCATGCGGGGGGCGAGTAATCTTGGAAACACCATATATTTT. This encodes CASMRGASNLGNTIYF.

The rearrangement uses TRBV6-6 and TRBJ1-6; D is unresolved. Germline CDR1 and CDR2: MNHNY and SVGAGI (reference sequence). Trimming stripped 3 bases from V and 10 bases from J, with 10 bases between. This CDR3 is built from 13 residues. CDR3: CASSYEGSSPLHF. DNA for the CDR3: TGTGCCAGCAGTTATGAGGGTAGCTCACCCCTCCACTTT.